These 4 T cell receptor beta chains were sequenced from one sample in a study of cytomegalovirus exposure and HLA in healthy donors. In the PCR, 60 Vbeta and 13 Jbeta primers were used. Assay used: immunoSEQ multiplex PCR; TCRdb lists only in-frame clones, some missing. The table lists around 200,000 clones, more than 85% of them singletons, with roughly 0.99% in the top ten. Sequencing input: PBMCs. These receptors were obtained from a woman under 30 in good health and CMV-seronegative.

The rearrangement links TRBV9 to TRBJ2-7; the match to TRBD1 covers 7 bases. The CDR3 totals 12 residues. Germline-derived CDR1 and CDR2 are SGDLS and YYNGEE. V trimming: 4 bases; J trimming: 5 bases; junction bases outside the gene matches: 3. The CDR3 is CASSPQGDEQYF. The CDR3 nucleotides read TGTGCCAGCAGCCCCCAGGGGGACGAGCAGTACTTC.

The chain recombines TRBV5-1 with TRBJ2-2, with 9 bases identical to TRBD1. Germline trimming cut 4 bases from V and 7 bases from J; bases unmatched to any gene: 5. Germline V lookup: CDR1 SGHRS, CDR2 YFSETQ. The CDR3 is 14 residues long. For the CDR3, the DNA is TGCGCCAGCAGCAGCACAGGGGGCATCGGGGAGCTGTTTTTT. This translates into CASSSTGGIGELFF.

A single count supports this clone. The J gene is TRBJ2-3, the V gene TRBV5-6; 13 bases align to TRBD2. CDR1 and CDR2 (germline): SGHDT, YYEEEE. This CDR3 has 18 amino acids. After removal of 2 bases from V and 8 bases from J, the junction contained 14 bases not matched to a gene. The CDR3 region has the DNA TGTGCCAGCAGCTTTGGACTAGCGGGGGCCGTCCCCCCCGCTACGCAGTATTTT. This sequence encodes CASSFGLAGAVPPATQYF.

The V and J genes are TRBV11-3 and TRBJ2-7, with TRBD2 matching 7 bases. This CDR3 is 15 amino acids long. Germline V gene data show CDR1 as SGHNT and CDR2 as YENEEA. V lost 5 bases and J lost 0; bases outside the gene matches: 7. The CDR3 sequence: CASSGRGGSSYEQYF. The DNA for the CDR3 is TGTGCCAGCAGCGGGCGCGGGGGTTCCTCCTACGAGCAGTACTTC.